The clone carrying this T cell receptor beta chain came up many times. The antigen is undetermined. The CDR3 covers 14 residues. V was shortened by 3 bases and J by 0 bases, with 3 bases between the two germline ends. Germline CDR1 is MGHRA and CDR2 is YSYEKL. Constant-region reverse primers amplified full-length variable regions, followed by semi-nested Nested Universal Primer A PCR. TCRdb recomputed calls from the 5' RACE reads with MiXCR, one row per CDR3 protein. The repertoire holds around 30,000 distinct CDR3 sequences, with approximately 25% as singletons. Notes on the study in general: Tumor-infiltrating Treg TCR alpha and beta sequences overlapped most with tumor naive CD4+ T cells, then blood naive.

Memory CD4+ T cells were sorted as CD4+CD45RO+CD25- cells. The J gene is TRBJ2-6, the V gene TRBV4-1; no clear D gene. The sequenced sample consisted of memory CD4+ T cells sorted from blood. Described subset: memory CD4+ T cells, CD4+CD45RO+CD25-. The TCR originated in a female donor with breast cancer. CDR3 bases: TGCGCCAGCAGCCACAACTCTGGGGCCAACGTCCTGACTTTC. Its protein product is CASSHNSGANVLTF.